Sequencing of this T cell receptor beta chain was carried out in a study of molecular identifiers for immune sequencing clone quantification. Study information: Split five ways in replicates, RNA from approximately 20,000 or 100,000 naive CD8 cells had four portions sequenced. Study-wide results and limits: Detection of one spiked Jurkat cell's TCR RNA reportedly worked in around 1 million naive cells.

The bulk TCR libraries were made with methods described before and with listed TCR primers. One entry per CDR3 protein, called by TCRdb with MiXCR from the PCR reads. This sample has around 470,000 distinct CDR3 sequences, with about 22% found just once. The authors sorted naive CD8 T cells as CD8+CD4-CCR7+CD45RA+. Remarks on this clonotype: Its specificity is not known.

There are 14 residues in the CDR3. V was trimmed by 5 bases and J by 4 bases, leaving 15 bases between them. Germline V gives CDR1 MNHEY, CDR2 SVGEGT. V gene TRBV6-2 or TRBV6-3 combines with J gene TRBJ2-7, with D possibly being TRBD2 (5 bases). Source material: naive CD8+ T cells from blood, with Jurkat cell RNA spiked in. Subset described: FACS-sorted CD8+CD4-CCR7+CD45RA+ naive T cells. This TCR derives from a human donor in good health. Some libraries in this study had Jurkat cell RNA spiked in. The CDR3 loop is CASSAPGKRYEQYF. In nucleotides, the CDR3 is TGTGCCAGCAGTGCCCCGGGAAAAAGATACGAGCAGTACTTC.